This TCR beta chain was found in a study of CD8 T cells in ankylosing spondylitis. Findings and caveats of the study: Matched synovial fluid from ankylosing spondylitis patients was reported to be enriched for disease-linked clones. Among TCR beta sequences, a motif of fewer than 10 highly homologous variants appeared characteristic of ankylosing spondylitis blood. The authors found the disease-linked clones to be CD8+ and relatively rare in peripheral blood.

The germline V and J ends were trimmed by 3 bases and 4 bases, with 10 bases remaining between them. Germline loops: CDR1 SGDLS, CDR2 YYNGEE. The length of the CDR3 is 13 residues. Molecular-barcoded quantitative 5'-RACE produced these TCR beta libraries. TCRdb recomputed calls from the 5' RACE reads with MiXCR, one row per CDR3 protein. Here the sample spans about 7,000 distinct CDR3 sequences, about 3% being singletons. Relative to its sample, this clonotype is medium-sized. Its antigen is not identified. The specimen sequenced was blood, either unsorted or a sorted T cell fraction (not recorded which). The sequence came from a female donor with ankylosing spondylitis or in good health (not recorded which). V gene TRBV9 combines with J gene TRBJ1-2; weak D call: TRBD1 (5 bases). The CDR3 DNA reads as TGTGCCAGCAGCGCCCGGGACGGCTATGGCTACACCTTC. This codes for CASSARDGYGYTF.